Presented here are 29 T cell receptor beta chains from one specimen sequenced in a study of beta chain features in type 1 diabetes. The antigens of these receptors remain unknown. General study results and limits: There was a moderate but significant shortening of TCRB CDR3s in all four CD4+ subsets of Type 1 diabetes patients.

As every portion of the isolated RNA was reverse transcribed, the sequencing read expressed TCRB transcripts. Sequenced by immunoSEQ multiplex PCR; TCRdb stores in-frame clones only, minus some. The table lists 95,000 to 150,000 clones, around 15% of them singletons, with approximately 2.2% in the top ten. The specimen sequenced was central memory CD4+ T cells from blood. Receptors were obtained from a man aged 25-45 years with type 1 diabetes.

This clone has a handful of counts. The genes are TRBV10-1 and TRBJ2-5; possibly TRBD2 for D (6 bases). V gave up 2 bases and J gave up 3 bases, with 7 bases separating them. The CDR3 loop spans 13 amino acids. Germline V lookup: CDR1 WNHNN, CDR2 SYGVQD (reference sequence). The CDR3 coding sequence is TGCGCCAGCAGTGAGGAGCGGGAAGAGACCCAGTACTTC. This codes for CASSEEREETQYF.

The J gene is TRBJ2-1, the V gene TRBV18; 10 bases agree with TRBD1. V was clipped by 4 bases and J by 6 bases; unmatched bases: 9. The germline gives CDR1 KGHSH, CDR2 LQKENI. The CDR3 covers 16 residues. The CDR3: CASSLMGQGTGNEQFF. The CDR3 nucleotides read TGTGCCAGCTCACTTATGGGACAGGGGACGGGCAATGAGCAGTTCTTC.

Notes on this clone: A much larger clone sits a single nucleotide away, making a read error possible. The J gene is TRBJ2-3, the V gene TRBV27; no definite D call. The CDR3 sequence is 12 residues long. V was shortened by 6 bases and J by 0 bases, with 4 bases between the two germline ends. Germline lookup yields CDR1 MNHEY and CDR2 SMNVEV (reference sequence). The CDR3 DNA is TGTGCCAGCAGCCAAAGCACAGATACGCAGTATTTT. This gives the protein CASSQSTDTQYF.

In the case of this clone: Other DNA sequences in this specimen translate into the identical CDR3. The J gene is TRBJ1-1, the V gene TRBV25-1; D is uncertain. This CDR3 is built from 13 residues. Germline CDR1 is MGHDK and CDR2 is SYGVNS. Trimming removed 2 bases at V and 5 bases at J, with 9 bases between. CDR3: CASSERRDTEAFF. CDR3 DNA: TGTGCCAGCAGTGAACGTAGGGATACTGAAGCTTTCTTT.

V gene TRBV15 combines with J gene TRBJ1-5; 10 bases are a match to TRBD1. The germline V gene has CDR1 LNHNV and CDR2 YYDKDF (reference sequence). The CDR3 loop spans 14 amino acids. V lost 4 bases, J lost 6 bases, and 3 bases stayed unmatched. The CDR3 DNA is TGTGCCACCAGCAAGGACAGGGGGAGTCAGCCCCAGCATTTT. Translating it yields CATSKDRGSQPQHF.

This clone was counted a few times. The V and J genes are TRBV6-5 and TRBJ2-1, with 13 bases matching TRBD2. The CDR3 is made up of 16 amino acids. CDR1 and CDR2 (germline): MNHEY, SVGAGI. With V trimmed by 0 bases and J by 6 bases, 2 bases remained unmatched. The CDR3 sequence is CASSYSWTSGGNEQFF. CDR3 in DNA: TGTGCCAGCAGTTACTCTTGGACTAGCGGGGGCAATGAGCAGTTCTTC.

This clone was observed at least ten times. The chain recombines TRBV9 with TRBJ2-4; possible D gene TRBD1, 6 bases. The germline V gene encodes CDR1 SGDLS and CDR2 YYNGEE. Trimming took 0 bases from V and 0 from J, leaving 13 bases between them. The CDR3 is 17 residues long. CDR3 nucleotides: TGTGCCAGCAGCGTAGCTCCAGGGGCGGTAGCCAAAAACATTCAGTACTTC. Encoded protein: CASSVAPGAVAKNIQYF. Combining the CDR3 with reference TRBV9 and TRBJ2-4 gives the whole variable domain DSGVTQTPKHLITATGQRVTLRCSPRSGDLSVYWYQQSLDQGLQFLIQYYNGEERAKGNILERFSAQQFPDLHSELNLSSLELGDSALYFCASSVAPGAVAKNIQYFGAGTRLSVL.

The gene calls are TRBV7-7 and TRBJ2-1, with 8 nucleotides matching TRBD1. There are 17 residues in the CDR3. Germline V gene data show CDR1 as SSHAT and CDR2 as FNYEAQ (reference sequence). Germline trimming cut 5 bases from V and 3 bases from J; bases unmatched to any gene: 12. Here the CDR3 DNA reads TGTGCCAGCAGCCCCGGGACAGGCGCTGAGTTCTACAATGAGCAGTTCTTC. As protein: CASSPGTGAEFYNEQFF.

This chain joins TRBV7-2 and TRBJ2-5; 7 bases agree with TRBD1. Germline V lookup: CDR1 SGHTA, CDR2 FQGNSA. The CDR3 has 14 residues. V lost 2 bases, J lost 4 bases, and 4 bases stayed unmatched. As DNA, the CDR3 is TGTGCCAGCAGCTTATTGGGACAGAGAGAGACCCAGTACTTC. Translated, it gives CASSLLGQRETQYF.

This clone showed up just a few times. This chain links TRBV7-9 with TRBJ1-1, with no clear D. V was cut by 4 bases and J by 0 bases, with 6 bases left in between. The CDR3 spans 13 residues. The germline CDR1 and CDR2 sequences are SEHNR and FQNEAQ (reference sequence). The CDR3 sequence: CASSSPVNTEAFF. The DNA for the CDR3 is TGTGCCAGCAGCTCCCCAGTGAACACTGAAGCTTTCTTT. Full variable domain (missing parts from reference TRBV7-9 and TRBJ1-1): DTGVSQNPRHKITKRGQNVTFRCDPISEHNRLYWYRQTLGQGPEFLTYFQNEAQLEKSRLLSDRFSAERPKGSFSTLEIQRTEQGDSAMYLCASSSPVNTEAFFGQGTRLTVV.

The chain combines TRBV6-1 with TRBJ2-7; no firm D call. Germline CDR1 and CDR2: MNHNS and SASEGT. Trimming took 2 bases from V and 5 from J, leaving 13 bases between them. The CDR3 has 14 amino acids. In nucleotides, the CDR3 is TGTGCCAGCAGTGAAAGTTGGGTCAGGCACGAGCAGTACTTC. Protein: CASSESWVRHEQYF.

This sequence joins TRBV7-9 and TRBJ1-2; possibly TRBD1 for D (6 bases). The V end lost 5 bases, the J end lost 8 bases, and 15 bases lay between the germline ends. The CDR3 has 13 amino acids. Germline loops: CDR1 SEHNR, CDR2 FQNEAQ (reference sequence). CDR3 in amino acids: CASSPRGARGYTF. Here the CDR3 DNA reads TGTGCCAGCAGCCCGAGGGGGGCGCGGGGCTACACCTTC.

This clone was picked up a small number of times. The chain has TRBV7-2 and TRBJ2-5; no clear D. Germline CDR1 reads SGHTA; CDR2 reads FQGNSA. The V end lost 3 bases, the J end lost 3 bases, and 8 bases lay between the germline ends. CDR3 length: 13 residues. The CDR3 region has the DNA TGTGCCAGCAGCTTTGGTATTGAAGAGACCCAGTACTTC. It codes for CASSFGIEETQYF.

This clone turned up a few times. Other nucleotide sequences from this sample produce the same CDR3. V usage is TRBV30 and J usage is TRBJ1-5, with 7 bases lining up with TRBD1. Germline assignment: CDR1 GTSNPN and CDR2 SVGIG (reference sequence). V was clipped by 2 bases and J by 6 bases; unmatched bases: 4. The CDR3 is 13 residues long. CDR3 loop: CAWSRQGGQPQHF. The CDR3 DNA reads as TGTGCCTGGAGTCGGCAGGGGGGTCAGCCCCAGCATTTT.

The chain couples TRBV19 to TRBJ1-2; a weak D match, TRBD1 (6 bases). CDR1 and CDR2 from the germline V gene are LNHDA and SQIVND (reference sequence). Trimming took off 3 bases at V and 7 bases at J, with 15 bases between the two ends. The CDR3 extends over 14 amino acids. The CDR3 nucleotides are TGTGCCAGTAGTATCATGGGGGGCACTTCTGGCTACACCTTC. It is translated as CASSIMGGTSGYTF.

This chain links TRBV2 with TRBJ2-7, with D hard to call. The V end was cut by 3 bases, the J end by 5 bases, with 8 bases between. Germline V CDR1 and CDR2: SNHLY, FYNNEI. The CDR3 is 12 residues long. CDR3 coding DNA: TGTGCCAGCAGTGAGTTCATCCACGAGCAGTACTTC. It codes for CASSEFIHEQYF.

V gene TRBV5-4 combines with J gene TRBJ2-1; 7 positions match TRBD1. From germline, CDR1 is SGHNT and CDR2 YYREEE (reference sequence). This CDR3 region has 15 residues. Trimming at V came to 2 bases and at J to 3 bases, leaving 5 bases not matched to a gene. In DNA, the CDR3 is TGTGCCAGCAGCTTCGCCGGACAGGTCTACAATGAGCAGTTCTTC. It specifies CASSFAGQVYNEQFF. Together with reference TRBV5-4 and TRBJ2-1, the CDR3 gives the full variable domain: ETGVTQSPTHLIKTRGQQVTLRCSSQSGHNTVSWYQQALGQGPQFIFQYYREEENGRGNFPPRFSGLQFPNYSSELNVNALELDDSALYLCASSFAGQVYNEQFFGPGTRLTVL.

The chain employs TRBV5-1 and TRBJ2-7; possibly TRBD1 or TRBD2 for D (5 bases each). CDR1 and CDR2 from the germline V gene are SGHRS and YFSETQ. Trimming left V 5 bases short and J 2 bases short, with 17 bases between. The CDR3 extends over 15 amino acids. The CDR3 loop reads CASRDGTEAPYEQYF. The CDR3, as DNA: TGCGCCAGCAGGGACGGGACGGAAGCTCCCTACGAGCAGTACTTC.

Notes on this clone: This may be a read error: a much more frequent sequence differs by one nucleotide. The CDR3 loop reads CASSYSGPYEQYF. Here the CDR3 DNA reads TGTGCCAGCAGTTATTCCGGCCCCTACGAGCAGTACTTC. This chain joins TRBV27 and TRBJ2-7, with D unresolved. Trimming took off 4 bases at V and 2 bases at J, with 9 bases between the two ends. From germline, CDR1 is MNHEY and CDR2 SMNVEV (reference sequence). The CDR3 has 13 residues.

The table lists this clone with many counts. The chain carries TRBV7-2 and TRBJ1-2; D possibly corresponds to TRBD1 (5 bases). The CDR3 is 11 amino acids. Trimming took 5 bases from V and 12 from J, leaving 13 bases between them. Germline CDR1 and CDR2: SGHTA and FQGNSA. CDR3 nucleotide sequence: TGTGCCAGCAGCATTACGACAGACAACACCTTC. Protein product: CASSITTDNTF.

This clone has a handful of counts. The V and J genes are TRBV6-1 and TRBJ1-1; D call uncertain. Trimming shortened V by 3 bases and J by 0 bases, and 8 bases separated the two germline ends. This CDR3 has 14 amino acids. Germline CDR1 MNHNS, CDR2 SASEGT. CDR3 in amino acids: CASSETSMNTEAFF. DNA for the CDR3: TGTGCCAGCAGTGAGACAAGCATGAACACTGAAGCTTTCTTT.

The sample holds a few counts of this clone. The genes are TRBV7-2 and TRBJ2-7; 9 nucleotides line up with TRBD1. CDR1 is SGHTA and CDR2 is FQGNSA in the germline V gene. Germline trimming cut 8 bases from V and 3 bases from J; bases unmatched to any gene: 5. The CDR3 runs to 13 residues. CDR3 residues: CASQDRGIYEQYF. In DNA form, the CDR3 reads TGTGCCAGCCAAGACAGGGGGATCTACGAGCAGTACTTC.

V usage is TRBV9 and J usage is TRBJ2-6; TRBD1 matches 7 bases. The CDR3 runs to 17 residues. J lost 4 bases, V lost 3 bases, and 10 bases had no gene match. Germline V lookup: CDR1 SGDLS, CDR2 YYNGEE. The CDR3 DNA reads TGTGCCAGCAGCGAAAGACAGGGAACTACAGGGGCCAACGTCCTGACTTTC. The encoded protein is CASSERQGTTGANVLTF.

This clone was observed a handful of times. The gene calls are TRBV28 and TRBJ1-2, with D unresolved. The CDR3 loop spans 11 amino acids. Germline V gene lookup returns CDR1 MDHEN and CDR2 SYDVKM. V was pared by 5 bases and J by 6 bases, with 7 bases between. The CDR3 DNA reads as TGTGCCAGCAGTCTCCGGGATGGCTACACCTTC. Its protein is CASSLRDGYTF.

The rearrangement links TRBV7-2 to TRBJ2-7; D perhaps matches TRBD1 (6 bases). This CDR3 region has 13 residues. CDR1 is SGHTA and CDR2 is FQGNSA in the germline V gene. Trimming shortened V by 5 bases and J by 1 base, and 9 bases separated the two germline ends. CDR3 loop: CASSPDRSYEQYF. CDR3 coding DNA: TGTGCCAGCAGCCCCGACAGGTCCTACGAGCAGTACTTC.

This clone was found many times. The chain links TRBV29-1 to TRBJ1-2; D unclear. This CDR3 spans 15 amino acids. The germline gives CDR1 SQVTM, CDR2 ANQGSEA. The V end lost 0 bases, the J end lost 8 bases, and 19 bases lay between the germline ends. The CDR3 region has the DNA TGCAGCGTTGAAGATCCCCTGGGCCAACCGGGAGGCTACACCTTC. Translation gives CSVEDPLGQPGGYTF.

The chain's CDR3 is CASRTGTSGNTIYF. In DNA, the CDR3 is TGTGCCAGTAGAACCGGGACATCTGGAAACACCATATATTTT. The genes are TRBV19 and TRBJ1-3; tentatively, D is TRBD1 (6 bases). This CDR3 contains 14 residues. CDR1 is LNHDA and CDR2 is SQIVND in the germline V gene (reference sequence). V was cut by 6 bases and J by 1 base, with 10 bases left in between.

This clone has more than one count but fewer than ten. The chain is built from TRBV4-1 and TRBJ1-2; D is possibly TRBD1 (6 bases). The CDR3 spans 16 residues. Germline V gene lookup returns CDR1 MGHRA and CDR2 YSYEKL. V was pared by 0 bases and J by 4 bases, with 15 bases between. CDR3 region: CASSQEVRGAGYGYTF. The CDR3 DNA reads TGCGCCAGCAGCCAAGAGGTCAGGGGCGCGGGCTATGGCTACACCTTC.

This clone turned up a few times. The J gene is TRBJ2-3, the V gene TRBV7-2, with a possible D match to TRBD2 (6 bases). CDR3 length equals 13 residues. Trimming left V 1 base short and J 6 bases short, with 8 bases between. Germline assignment: CDR1 SGHTA and CDR2 FQGNSA. The CDR3 sequence: CASSLDLADTQYF. CDR3 nucleotides: TGTGCCAGCAGCTTAGACCTAGCGGATACGCAGTATTTT.